This section outlines one T cell receptor beta chain sequence together with its context. Its antigen is as yet unknown. From germline, CDR1 is SEHNR and CDR2 FQNEAQ (reference sequence). The CDR3 consists of 19 residues. Between the trimmed V and J ends, which lost 0 bases and 0 bases, there was a span of 17 bases. This record belongs to a study of somatic mutations in cytotoxic T cells in rheumatoid arthritis. Notes on the study in general: More than 20% of CD8+ cells belonged to the largest clone in about an eighth of the 65 patients. Measurement of CD8+ T-cell clonality revealed no significant difference between rheumatoid arthritis patients and age-matched healthy controls. Within the rheumatoid arthritis patients, CD8+ clonality went up as age increased (Spearman r ≈ 0.49). The same was not true of the healthy controls.

TCRdb keeps only in-frame clones here, not all; method: immunoSEQ multiplex PCR. The repertoire holds roughly 23,000 clones, roughly 74% seen once, with about 11% in the top ten. This rearrangement joins TRBV7-9 to TRBJ2-2; D may match TRBD1 or TRBD2 (6 bases each). Sequenced input: CD8+ T cells sorted from blood. The TCR was taken from an adult with rheumatoid arthritis. CDR3 DNA: TGTGCCAGCAGCTTAGCGAGGGGATGGGGGGCATCGAACACCGGGGAGCTGTTTTTT. This sequence encodes CASSLARGWGASNTGELFF.